The rows below give T cell receptor beta chains drawn from one sample of a study of radiotherapy plus CTLA-4 blockade in lung cancer. TCRdb's table, derived via immunoSEQ multiplex PCR, lists solely in-frame clones and lacks some. The sample includes approximately 82,000 clones, approximately 83% seen only once; the top ten take more than 12%. Specimen: peripheral blood, collected from a patient treated with radiotherapy plus ipilimumab. The source is a human donor with non-small cell lung cancer that progressed on radiotherapy plus ipilimumab. Each CDR3 is given with its conserved first and last residue. D genes are given only for firm matches. Some rows have no size entry. The others give once, few or many, or a class for an expanded clone.

TRBV5-6	NA	NA	TRBJ2-3	TGTGCCAGCAGCTTAAGTAATACGCAGTATTTT	CASSLSNTQYF
TRBV7-9	NA	NA	TRBJ2-5	TGTGCCAGCAGCTCCTCTCAGCGATTGTACCAAGAGACCCAGTACTTC	CASSSSQRLYQETQYF
TRBV7-9	NA	NA	TRBJ1-1	TGTGCCAGCAGCTTAGATATGAACACTGAAGCTTTCTTT	CASSLDMNTEAFF
TRBV11-2	TRBD1	NA	TRBJ2-1	TGTGCCAGCAGCTTTAGGGGCAGGGGGACGGAGGATGAGCAGTTCTTC	CASSFRGRGTEDEQFF
TRBV4-3	TRBD1	few	TRBJ1-2	TGCGCCAGCAGCCAAGATAGGGGACAGGGGGCCATTTATGGCTACACCTTC	CASSQDRGQGAIYGYTF
TRBV15	TRBD1	few	TRBJ1-2	TGTGCCACCAGCAGAGATGGACAGGGCCCGTCTGGCTACACCTTC	CATSRDGQGPSGYTF
TRBV6-1	TRBD1	NA	TRBJ1-5	TGTGCCAGCAGTGAAGGGACAGGCCTCCCAATGCCCCAGCATTTT	CASSEGTGLPMPQHF
TRBV4-1	NA	NA	TRBJ1-2	TGCGCCAGCAGCCCTGGACAGTCTAACTATGGCTACACCTTC	CASSPGQSNYGYTF
TRBV9	NA	NA	TRBJ2-3	TGTGCCAGCAGCGTAGCTCCCAGCAGCACAGATACGCAGTATTTT	CASSVAPSSTDTQYF
TRBV30	NA	once	TRBJ1-2	TGTGCCTGGAGTGTAAGCGTGGGGGGACGAGGGGGCTACACCTTC	CAWSVSVGGRGGYTF
TRBV4-3	TRBD1	few	TRBJ2-7	TGCGCCAGCAGCCAAGTACAGGGGGCCGAGCAGTACTTC	CASSQVQGAEQYF
TRBV28	TRBD2	once	TRBJ2-5	TGTGCCAGCAGTCCTCTCCTGGAGACTAGCGGGACCCCAAGGGAGACCCAGTACTTC	CASSPLLETSGTPRETQYF
TRBV29-1	NA	NA	TRBJ2-7	TGCAGCGTTGAATTGCCAGGTGTTTTGTTAGAGCAGTACTTC	CSVELPGVLLEQYF
TRBV7-6	TRBD1	once	TRBJ2-5	TGTGCCAGCAGCTCCCGGACAGGGGGACAGACCCAGTACTTC	CASSSRTGGQTQYF
TRBV29-1	NA	NA	TRBJ2-5	TGCAGCGTTGAAGAGGCAGCGGGAGAGACCCAGTACTTC	CSVEEAAGETQYF
TRBV19	NA	NA	TRBJ2-1	TGTGCCAGTAACCCCTTGGGGCACAATGAGCAGTTCTTC	CASNPLGHNEQFF
TRBV6-5	TRBD1	NA	TRBJ2-3	TGTGCCAGCAGCGACAGGGGGCACACAGATACGCAGTATTTT	CASSDRGHTDTQYF
TRBV5-8	TRBD1	NA	TRBJ2-1	TGTGCCAGCAGGAGACAGGGTATAGACAATGAGCAGTTCTTC	CASRRQGIDNEQFF
TRBV30	NA	NA	TRBJ1-4	TGTGCCTGGAGTGTTCTCGGGGGTGAAAAACTGTTTTTT	CAWSVLGGEKLFF
TRBV9	NA	NA	TRBJ1-2	TGTGCCAGCAGCGTATCGTCAGGGGACGGTGTCTATGGCTACACCTTC	CASSVSSGDGVYGYTF
TRBV14	NA	NA	TRBJ1-1	TGTGCCAGCAGCCAGGGACCCCTCTATAGAGCTTTCTTT	CASSQGPLYRAFF